The rows below give T cell receptor beta chains drawn from one sample of a study of shared clonotypes between healthy human individuals. Some clones are missing from TCRdb's copy, which holds only in-frame ones; the method was immunoSEQ multiplex PCR. This table holds 2 million to 3 million clones, approximately 90% found once. Sample: naive CD4+ T cells sorted from blood. The receptors here all came from a man between 18 and 29 years old in good health. Each CDR3 is given with its conserved first and last residue. D genes are given only for firm matches. Clone sizes are given selectively: once, few, many, or a class where the clone is expanded.

v_call	clone_size	d_call	j_call	cdr3_nt	cdr3_aa
TRBV7-9	-	TRBD2	TRBJ2-1	TGTGCCAGCAGCTTTGTCGAGGGAGGGTCCTACAATGAGCAGTTCTTC	CASSFVEGGSYNEQFF
TRBV4-1	-	-	TRBJ2-7	TGCGCCAGCAGCCAAGATCGGGGTACGACCTACGAGCAGTACTTC	CASSQDRGTTYEQYF
TRBV6-5	-	-	TRBJ2-2	TGTGCCAGCAGTTACTCATCCGGGACACAAACCGGGGAGCTGTTTTTT	CASSYSSGTQTGELFF
TRBV18	few	TRBD1	TRBJ1-3	TGTGCCAGCTCACCACCGGGACAGGGAGCTGGAAACACCATATATTTT	CASSPPGQGAGNTIYF
TRBV7-2	once	-	TRBJ2-7	TGTGCCAGCAGCCTTGTTTCCTACGAGCAGTACTTC	CASSLVSYEQYF
TRBV18	-	-	TRBJ1-1	TGTGCCAGCTCACCACCCATGGGGCTAGGGACTGAAGCTTTCTTT	CASSPPMGLGTEAFF
TRBV5-1	few	-	TRBJ2-5	TGCGCCAGCAGCTCACAAGAGACCCAGTACTTC	CASSSQETQYF
TRBV10-3	once	TRBD1	TRBJ2-7	TGTGCCATCAGGGAGCAGGGGGACGCCACCTACGAGCAGTACTTC	CAIREQGDATYEQYF
TRBV2	-	-	TRBJ1-5	TGTGCCAGCAGTGATCGGGCTCTTAATCAGCCCCAGCATTTT	CASSDRALNQPQHF
TRBV4-3	-	TRBD2	TRBJ2-3	TGCGCCAGCAGCCAAGAGACCCCCAGGACTAGCGGGAGTGGGGTAGATACGCAGTATTTT	CASSQETPRTSGSGVDTQYF
TRBV12-5	-	-	TRBJ1-6	TGTGCTAGTGCCATGGACTCCCTGAGGGGATCACCCCTCCACTTT	CASAMDSLRGSPLHF
TRBV5-8	-	TRBD2	TRBJ2-1	TGTGCCAGCAGCCGAACCCGGGGGACTAGCTACAATGAGCAGTTCTTC	CASSRTRGTSYNEQFF
TRBV6-5	-	TRBD2	TRBJ2-7	TGTGCCAGCAGTTACTCGATACTAGCGGGAGGCTACGAGCAGTACTTC	CASSYSILAGGYEQYF
TRBV2	-	TRBD1	TRBJ2-3	TGTGCCAGCATCCGGGGAATAGGGACAGGGTCCACAGATACGCAGTATTTT	CASIRGIGTGSTDTQYF
TRBV28	-	TRBD1	TRBJ1-3	TGTGCCAGCAGTTCCGGACAGGGCTCTGGAAACACCATATATTTT	CASSSGQGSGNTIYF
TRBV4-1	-	TRBD1	TRBJ1-1	TGCGCCAGCAGCCAAGCTAGAGGGGACAGCACTGAAGCTTTCTTT	CASSQARGDSTEAFF
TRBV5-1	-	TRBD1	TRBJ2-7	TGCGCCAGCAGCTTGGAGCGGACAGGCTACGAGCAGTACTTC	CASSLERTGYEQYF
TRBV28	-	-	TRBJ1-2	TGTGCCAGCAGTTCCGACAGGACCTATAGCTATGGCTACACCTTC	CASSSDRTYSYGYTF
TRBV11-3	-	TRBD1	TRBJ2-5	TGTGCCAGCAGCACCCGGACAGGGGAAGAGACCCAGTACTTC	CASSTRTGEETQYF
TRBV5-1	-	-	TRBJ2-1	TGCGCCAGCAGCGCTATGACAGGCCCCTACAATGAGCAGTTCTTC	CASSAMTGPYNEQFF
TRBV6-5	-	-	TRBJ2-2	TGTGCCAGCAGGAAGTGGGGGAACACCGGGGAGCTGTTTTTT	CASRKWGNTGELFF
TRBV5-6	-	TRBD1	TRBJ1-5	TGTGCCAGCGGAACATCAGGGGGCCAGCCCCAGCATTTT	CASGTSGGQPQHF
TRBV29-1	-	TRBD2	TRBJ2-2	TGCAGCGTTGAAGATCGACTAGCGGCAAACACCGGGGAGCTGTTTTTT	CSVEDRLAANTGELFF
TRBV6-5	-	-	TRBJ1-2	TGTGCCAGCAGCTATTCTCCGGGGGCTAACTATGGCTACACCTTC	CASSYSPGANYGYTF
TRBV5-1	-	-	TRBJ2-7	TGCGCCAGCAGCTTGGTTGGGGCTTCCCAGGACGAGCAGTACTTC	CASSLVGASQDEQYF
TRBV7-2	-	-	TRBJ1-2	TGTGCCAGCAGCTTAGGACGGACGGGGTTAAACTATGGCTACACCTTC	CASSLGRTGLNYGYTF
TRBV5-1	-	-	TRBJ2-3	TGCGCCAGCAGCTTGGTTAGCAGTGGGGATACGCAGTATTTT	CASSLVSSGDTQYF
TRBV6-5	-	-	TRBJ2-3	TGTGCCAGCCGGAGGGGATTAGGCACAGATACGCAGTATTTT	CASRRGLGTDTQYF
TRBV6-1	-	TRBD1	TRBJ2-2	TGTGCCAGCAGTGACCCCGACAGGGGCCTGAACACCGGGGAGCTGTTTTTT	CASSDPDRGLNTGELFF
TRBV9	-	TRBD2	TRBJ2-5	TGTGCCAGCAGCGTAGCTAGACTAGCGGCCAACATGTACCAAGAGACCCAGTACTTC	CASSVARLAANMYQETQYF
TRBV7-2	-	TRBD2	TRBJ2-1	TGTGCCAGCAGCTCTCCGGGGGGGGCCAATGAGCAGTTCTTC	CASSSPGGANEQFF
TRBV5-1	-	-	TRBJ2-1	TGCGCCAGCAGCACCGGCCTCTTGGCGGGGTTCTACAATGAGCAGTTCTTC	CASSTGLLAGFYNEQFF
TRBV18	-	-	TRBJ1-6	TGTGCCAGCTCACCACGCGACATAAATAATTCACCCCTCCACTTT	CASSPRDINNSPLHF
TRBV5-6	-	-	TRBJ1-6	TGTGCCAGCAACGCAGACTCGAATAATTCACCCCTCCACTTT	CASNADSNNSPLHF
TRBV5-4	-	TRBD2	TRBJ2-6	TGTGCCAGCAGCAGGGGGGTAGCGGGAGCTGGGGCCAACGTCCTGACTTTC	CASSRGVAGAGANVLTF
TRBV25-1	-	-	TRBJ2-7	TGTGCCAGCAGTGATAACCTCAAGACTAGCTACGAGCAGTACTTC	CASSDNLKTSYEQYF
TRBV12-5	-	TRBD2	TRBJ2-7	TGTGCTAGTGGTTTGGTAGGGGAGCTAGCGGGAGTCGTCCACGAGCAGTACTTC	CASGLVGELAGVVHEQYF
TRBV2	-	TRBD1	TRBJ1-1	TGTGCCAGCAGTGTTCAGGGGGCGAGTACTGAAGCTTTCTTT	CASSVQGASTEAFF
TRBV6-1	-	-	TRBJ2-2	TGTGCCAGCTCAAGAATCGGGGAGCTGTTTTTT	CASSRIGELFF
TRBV4-1	-	-	TRBJ1-2	TGCGCCAGCAGCCAAGTACCAGTTCGTGTGGATAACTATGGCTACACCTTC	CASSQVPVRVDNYGYTF
TRBV28	-	-	TRBJ1-2	TGTGCCAGCACCGGGCCAGGGTCTCACTATGGCTACACCTTC	CASTGPGSHYGYTF
TRBV7-9	-	-	TRBJ2-5	TGTGCCAGCAGCTTCGACAGAAACCAAGAGACCCAGTACTTC	CASSFDRNQETQYF
TRBV10-3	-	-	TRBJ2-7	TGTGCCATCCAGGGAGGAGGCTACGAGCAGTACTTC	CAIQGGGYEQYF
TRBV7-9	-	TRBD2	TRBJ2-5	TGTGCCAGCAGCCCTGGGACTAGCGGAAAACAAGAGACCCAGTACTTC	CASSPGTSGKQETQYF
TRBV2	-	TRBD1	TRBJ1-2	TGTGCCAGCAGCTCACAGGGGGCGAATCCATATGGCTACACCTTC	CASSSQGANPYGYTF
TRBV28	few	-	TRBJ1-5	TGTGCCAGCAGTTCCCCGGGTGAAGGGAGCAATCAGCCCCAGCATTTT	CASSSPGEGSNQPQHF
TRBV5-1	-	TRBD1	TRBJ2-1	TGCGCCAGCAATGACAGGGGTGGAGAGCAGTTCTTC	CASNDRGGEQFF
TRBV5-1	once	TRBD2	TRBJ2-3	TGCGCCAGCAGCCCAATGACTAGCGCTACAGGAGATACGCAGTATTTT	CASSPMTSATGDTQYF
TRBV30	-	-	TRBJ2-5	TGTGCCGGGAGAGCCGGGTACCAAGAGACCCAGTACTTC	CAGRAGYQETQYF
TRBV5-1	-	TRBD1	TRBJ2-7	TGCGCCAGCAGCCAGACAGGGGGCCTGGACGAGCAGTACTTC	CASSQTGGLDEQYF